This is a list of T cell receptor beta chains from one sample in a study of long-term antiretroviral therapy in people with HIV. Sequencing used immunoSEQ multiplex PCR; TCRdb keeps in-frame clones, though not all of them. The sample has tens of thousands of clones, roughly 82% seen once; the top ten hold 5%. Sequenced here: unsorted PBMCs, sampled 0.3 years after starting antiretroviral therapy. These receptors were taken from a man aged 50-60 years with HIV. Each CDR3 is given with its conserved first and last residue. D genes are given only for firm matches. Rows give clone size only sometimes, using once, few, many, or a class for an expanded clone.

clone size: NA; D gene: NA; J gene: TRBJ1-1; V gene: TRBV4-1; CDR3 protein: CASSQDGSGRANTEAFF; CDR3 DNA: TGCGCCAGCAGCCAAGATGGGTCGGGACGGGCAAACACTGAAGCTTTCTTT
clone size: NA; D gene: NA; J gene: TRBJ2-1; V gene: TRBV6-6; CDR3 protein: CASSYSSIDEQFF; CDR3 DNA: TGTGCCAGCAGTTACTCTAGTATCGATGAGCAGTTCTTC
clone size: once; D gene: NA; J gene: TRBJ1-4; V gene: TRBV7-2; CDR3 protein: CASSSTGTSNEKLFF; CDR3 DNA: TGTGCCAGCAGCTCCACCGGGACTTCAAATGAAAAACTGTTTTTT
clone size: NA; D gene: NA; J gene: TRBJ1-1; V gene: TRBV5-4; CDR3 protein: CASSLAGGVTEAFF; CDR3 DNA: TGTGCCAGCAGCTTGGCGGGGGGGGTGACTGAAGCTTTCTTT
clone size: NA; D gene: TRBD1; J gene: TRBJ2-7; V gene: TRBV13; CDR3 protein: CASSSGQDSSYEQYF; CDR3 DNA: TGTGCCAGCAGCTCTGGACAGGATAGCTCCTACGAGCAGTACTTC
clone size: NA; D gene: NA; J gene: TRBJ2-3; V gene: TRBV4-3; CDR3 protein: CASSQGGGTTDTQYF; CDR3 DNA: TGCGCCAGCAGCCAAGGCGGAGGGACCACAGATACGCAGTATTTT
clone size: NA; D gene: NA; J gene: TRBJ2-7; V gene: TRBV19; CDR3 protein: CASSPGSSYEQYF; CDR3 DNA: TGTGCCAGTAGTCCAGGGAGCTCCTACGAGCAGTACTTC
clone size: NA; D gene: TRBD1; J gene: TRBJ1-2; V gene: TRBV6-1; CDR3 protein: CASSEGETGAYGYTF; CDR3 DNA: TGTGCCAGCAGTGAAGGCGAGACAGGGGCATATGGCTACACCTTC
clone size: NA; D gene: TRBD2; J gene: TRBJ2-7; V gene: TRBV7-8; CDR3 protein: CASSPLGGENEQYF; CDR3 DNA: TGTGCCAGCAGCCCCCTGGGGGGGGAAAACGAGCAGTACTTC
clone size: NA; D gene: NA; J gene: TRBJ2-7; V gene: TRBV5-4; CDR3 protein: CASSLETFEQYF; CDR3 DNA: TGTGCCAGCAGCTTGGAAACATTCGAGCAGTACTTC
clone size: NA; D gene: TRBD1; J gene: TRBJ2-3; V gene: TRBV28; CDR3 protein: CASSGDRGGIYTQYF; CDR3 DNA: TGTGCCAGCAGCGGGGACAGGGGGGGAATCTATACGCAGTATTTT
clone size: NA; D gene: TRBD2; J gene: TRBJ2-4; V gene: TRBV28; CDR3 protein: CASSRGGSGGAWTKNIQYF; CDR3 DNA: TGTGCCAGCAGCCGCGGGGGTAGCGGGGGGGCCTGGACCAAAAACATTCAGTACTTC
clone size: once; D gene: TRBD2; J gene: TRBJ2-2; V gene: TRBV10-2; CDR3 protein: CASRRGLAGGPSGELFF; CDR3 DNA: TGCGCCAGCAGGCGGGGACTAGCGGGGGGGCCATCCGGGGAGCTGTTTTTT
clone size: NA; D gene: TRBD1; J gene: TRBJ1-4; V gene: TRBV6-1; CDR3 protein: CASSEGQGNEKLFF; CDR3 DNA: TGTGCCAGCAGTGAAGGACAGGGTAATGAAAAACTGTTTTTT